This passage covers 13 T cell receptor beta chains from one sample sequenced in a study of blood T cell repertoires in COVID-19. The protocol was immunoSEQ multiplex PCR, while the TCRdb copy is restricted to in-frame clones and leaves out a portion. This table has approximately 210,000 clones, roughly nine tenths appearing once. The sequenced sample was peripheral blood. The receptors originated from a man aged 40-49 years with acute or convalescent COVID-19.

The V and J genes are TRBV19 and TRBJ1-4; 8 bases are a match to TRBD1. This CDR3 is built from 16 residues. V shed 5 bases, J shed 1 base, and the junction held 6 bases outside the gene matches. CDR1 is LNHDA and CDR2 is SQIVND in the germline V gene (reference sequence). CDR3 in DNA: TGTGCCAGTAGTGCCCCCGACAGGGGAACTAATGAAAAACTGTTTTTT. This gives the protein CASSAPDRGTNEKLFF.

This clone was found once. The chain recombines TRBV5-1 with TRBJ1-5; a possible D gene is TRBD1 (6 bases). V lost 0 bases and J lost 11, with 15 bases in between. The CDR3 spans 14 residues. Per the germline V gene, CDR1 is SGHRS and CDR2 is YFSETQ. The CDR3 spells CASSLGDPGDTQHF. The CDR3 coding sequence is TGCGCCAGCAGCTTGGGGGATCCTGGGGACACCCAGCATTTT.

CDR3 amino acids: CASSFGTETRVLTGELFF. The CDR3, as DNA: TGTGCCAGCAGCTTCGGAACGGAGACCAGGGTATTAACCGGGGAGCTGTTTTTT. The chain uses TRBV7-2 and TRBJ2-2, with D possibly TRBD1 on 5 matching bases. This CDR3 spans 18 amino acids. Germline V gene data show CDR1 as SGHTA and CDR2 as FQGNSA. Trimming cost V 3 bases and J 5 bases, with 22 bases left between them.

This clone was observed a single time. The rearrangement links TRBV19 to TRBJ1-5; 8 bases agree with TRBD1. Germline-derived CDR1 and CDR2 are LNHDA and SQIVND (reference sequence). This CDR3 region has 14 residues. J lost 7 bases, V lost 7 bases, and 9 bases had no gene match. In nucleotides, the CDR3 is TGTGCCAGTACCACTCTCAGGGGGCTCCAGCCCCAGCATTTT. This encodes CASTTLRGLQPQHF.

The chain carries TRBV24-1 and TRBJ2-7; 10 positions agree with TRBD1. With V trimmed by 9 bases and J by 9 bases, 19 bases remained unmatched. There are 16 residues in the CDR3. Germline V gene sequence: CDR1 KGHDR, CDR2 SFDVKD. The CDR3 DNA is TGTGCCACCTTATGTCTCGGGGACAGGGGAATTATGGGGCAGTACTTC. It codes for CATLCLGDRGIMGQYF.

J is TRBJ2-5 and V is TRBV5-1; 15 bases fit TRBD2. The CDR3 extends over 18 amino acids. Trimming took 0 bases from V and 5 from J; bases not matched to a gene: 8. Per germline, CDR1 SGHRS and CDR2 YFSETQ. The CDR3 loop is CASSLGRTSGGAEETQYF. The CDR3, as DNA: TGCGCCAGCAGCTTGGGACGGACTAGCGGGGGGGCCGAGGAGACCCAGTACTTC.

This clone was seen a few times. V is TRBV6-6 and J is TRBJ1-5; 8 positions match TRBD1. The CDR3 contains 15 residues. Trimming cost V 0 bases and J 7 bases; bases outside gene matches: 5. Germline values: CDR1 MNHNY, CDR2 SVGAGI (reference sequence). The chain's CDR3 is CASSYSSQGAQPQHF. CDR3 sequence (DNA): TGTGCCAGCAGTTACTCGAGCCAGGGGGCACAGCCCCAGCATTTT.

The chain uses TRBV6-5 and TRBJ1-2; TRBD1 is a possible D gene (5 bases). Germline V gene data show CDR1 as MNHEY and CDR2 as SVGAGI. CDR3 length: 12 residues. Trimming removed 9 bases from V and 12 bases from J, with 20 bases in between. The CDR3: CASVRGLSGNTF. The CDR3 nucleotides read TGTGCCAGTGTAAGGGGACTTAGCGGAAACACCTTC.

V is TRBV2 and J is TRBJ2-1; D is possibly TRBD2 (6 bases). Trimming took 6 bases from V and 4 from J, leaving 28 bases between them. Germline V gene lookup returns CDR1 SNHLY and CDR2 FYNNEI. CDR3 size: 19 residues. The chain's CDR3 is CASSPGRGQIIGAYNEQFF. In DNA form, the CDR3 reads TGTGCCAGCAGCCCGGGGCGGGGCCAAATTATCGGCGCATACAATGAGCAGTTCTTC.

The genes are TRBV21-1 and TRBJ2-4; the table's TRBD1 call for D was not verified on the DNA. TRBV21-1 is a pseudogene segment. CDR3 size: 18 residues. CDR3 sequence (DNA): TGTGCCAGCAGCAAATCGAAGGTGGAACAGGGGGCGTATGGGATTCAGTACTTC. Its protein product is CASSKSKVEQGAYGIQYF.

V usage is TRBV29-1 and J usage is TRBJ2-3, with 11 bases aligning to TRBD2. The CDR3 has 13 residues. Per the germline V gene, CDR1 is SQVTM and CDR2 is ANQGSEA. Losses at the gene ends were 3 bases for V and 6 bases for J; bases not matched to a gene: 2. The CDR3: CSVDSGRADTQYF. The CDR3 nucleotides are TGCAGCGTTGATAGCGGGAGGGCCGATACGCAGTATTTT.

The chain employs TRBV20-1 and TRBJ1-1; 10 bases agree with TRBD1. There are 14 residues in the CDR3. CDR1 is DFQATT and CDR2 is SNEGSKA in the germline V gene (reference sequence). V lost 3 bases and J lost 1; bases outside the gene matches: 2. CDR3 in amino acids: CSASDRGPNTEAFF. In DNA, the CDR3 is TGCAGTGCTAGTGACAGGGGGCCGAACACTGAAGCTTTCTTT.

V usage is TRBV5-1 and J usage is TRBJ2-3, with 7 bases aligning to TRBD2. The germline V gene has CDR1 SGHRS and CDR2 YFSETQ. After removal of 3 bases from V and 0 bases from J, the junction contained 4 bases not matched to a gene. This CDR3 region has 15 residues. This chain's CDR3 is CASSWGGPSTDTQYF. The CDR3 region has the DNA TGCGCCAGCAGCTGGGGAGGGCCCAGCACAGATACGCAGTATTTT.